The present T cell receptor beta chain was sequenced within a study of OX40 agonist ivuxolimab in advanced cancers. Here immunoSEQ multiplex PCR was the method, and the copy in TCRdb shows in-frame clones only, minus some. The table includes about 45,000 clones, 80% detected once. CDR3 length: 13 amino acids. The V end was cut by 4 bases, the J end by 8 bases, with 12 bases between. CDR1 is ENHRY, CDR2 SYGVKD, per germline. The sample in question was CD4+ or CD8+ T cells sorted from blood, obtained in a trial of the OX40 agonist ivuxolimab. The origin of this receptor is an adult with an advanced solid tumor such as melanoma, head and neck, liver or kidney cancer. The chain uses TRBV10-3 and TRBJ2-1; tentatively, D is TRBD1 (6 bases). In nucleotides, the CDR3 is TGTGCCATCAGTGGAAAGGGGGTCGATGAGCAGTTCTTC. Its translation is CAISGKGVDEQFF.